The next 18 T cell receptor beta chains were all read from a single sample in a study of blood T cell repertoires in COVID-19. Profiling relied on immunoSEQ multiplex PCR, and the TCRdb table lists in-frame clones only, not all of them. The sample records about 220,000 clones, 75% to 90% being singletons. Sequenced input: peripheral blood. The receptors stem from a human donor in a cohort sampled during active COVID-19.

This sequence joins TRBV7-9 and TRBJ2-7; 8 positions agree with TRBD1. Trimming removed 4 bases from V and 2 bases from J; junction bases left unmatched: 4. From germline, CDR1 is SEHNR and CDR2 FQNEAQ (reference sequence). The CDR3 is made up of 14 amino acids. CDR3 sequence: CASSSGQGPYEQYF. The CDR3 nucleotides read TGTGCCAGCAGCTCCGGACAGGGCCCCTACGAGCAGTACTTC.

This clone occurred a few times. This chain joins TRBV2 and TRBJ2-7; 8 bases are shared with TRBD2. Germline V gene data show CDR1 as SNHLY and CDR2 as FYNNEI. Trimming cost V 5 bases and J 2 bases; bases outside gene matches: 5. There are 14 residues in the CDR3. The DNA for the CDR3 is TGTGCCAGCAGTCCTCCGGGACTAGCCTACGAGCAGTACTTC. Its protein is CASSPPGLAYEQYF.

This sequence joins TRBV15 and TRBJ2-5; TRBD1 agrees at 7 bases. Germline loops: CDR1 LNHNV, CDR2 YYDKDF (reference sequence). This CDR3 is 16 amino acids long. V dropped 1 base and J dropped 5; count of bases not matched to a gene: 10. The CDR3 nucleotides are TGTGCCACCAGCAGAGGCCTACAGGGGACGGGGGAGACCCAGTACTTC. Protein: CATSRGLQGTGETQYF.

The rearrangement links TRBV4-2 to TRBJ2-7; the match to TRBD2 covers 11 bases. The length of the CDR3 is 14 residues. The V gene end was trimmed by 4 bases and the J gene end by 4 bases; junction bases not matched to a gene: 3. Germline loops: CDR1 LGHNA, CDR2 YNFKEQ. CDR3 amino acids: CASSPGLAVYEQYF. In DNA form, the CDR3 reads TGTGCCAGCAGCCCGGGACTAGCGGTATACGAGCAGTACTTC.

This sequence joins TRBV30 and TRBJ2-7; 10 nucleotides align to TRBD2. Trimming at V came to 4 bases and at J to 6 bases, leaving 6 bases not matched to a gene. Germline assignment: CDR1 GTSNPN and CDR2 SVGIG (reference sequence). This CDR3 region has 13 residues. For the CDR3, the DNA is TGTGCCTGGAAAGCGGGAGGGTCTGGCGAGCAGTACTTC. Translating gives CAWKAGGSGEQYF. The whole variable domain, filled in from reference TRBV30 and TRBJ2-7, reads SQTIHQWPATLVQPVGSPLSLECTVEGTSNPNLYWYRQAAGRGLQLLFYSVGIGQISSEVPQNLSASRPQDRQFILSSKKLLLSDSGFYLCAWKAGGSGEQYFGPGTRLTVT.

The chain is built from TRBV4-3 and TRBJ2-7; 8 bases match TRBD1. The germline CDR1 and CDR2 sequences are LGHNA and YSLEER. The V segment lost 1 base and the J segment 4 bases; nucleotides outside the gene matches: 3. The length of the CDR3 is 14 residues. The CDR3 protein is CASSQAQGAYEQYF. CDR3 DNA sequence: TGCGCCAGCAGCCAAGCCCAGGGGGCATACGAGCAGTACTTC.

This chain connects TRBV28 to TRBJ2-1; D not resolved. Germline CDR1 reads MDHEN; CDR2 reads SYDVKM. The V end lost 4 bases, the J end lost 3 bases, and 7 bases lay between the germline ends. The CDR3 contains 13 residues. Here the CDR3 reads CASSSQLYNEQFF. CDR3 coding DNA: TGTGCCAGCAGTTCCCAACTCTACAATGAGCAGTTCTTC.

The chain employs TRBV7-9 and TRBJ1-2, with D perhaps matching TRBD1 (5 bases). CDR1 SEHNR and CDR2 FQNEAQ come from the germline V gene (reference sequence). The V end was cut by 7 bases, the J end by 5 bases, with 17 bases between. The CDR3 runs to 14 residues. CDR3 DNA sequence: TGTGCCAGCACCTTCATCGATGGGGGGTATGGCTACACCTTC. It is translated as CASTFIDGGYGYTF.

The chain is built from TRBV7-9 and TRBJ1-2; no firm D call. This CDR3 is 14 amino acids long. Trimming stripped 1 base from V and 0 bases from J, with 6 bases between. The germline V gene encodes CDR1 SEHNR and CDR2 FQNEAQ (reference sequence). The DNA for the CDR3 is TGTGCCAGCAGCTTAGTGGCAGCTAACTATGGCTACACCTTC. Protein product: CASSLVAANYGYTF.

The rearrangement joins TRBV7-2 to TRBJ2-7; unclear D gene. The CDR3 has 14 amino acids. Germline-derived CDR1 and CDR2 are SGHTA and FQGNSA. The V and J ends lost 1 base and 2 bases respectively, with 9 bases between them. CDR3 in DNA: TGTGCCAGCAGCTTAGAACAGATACCCTACGAGCAGTACTTC. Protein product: CASSLEQIPYEQYF.

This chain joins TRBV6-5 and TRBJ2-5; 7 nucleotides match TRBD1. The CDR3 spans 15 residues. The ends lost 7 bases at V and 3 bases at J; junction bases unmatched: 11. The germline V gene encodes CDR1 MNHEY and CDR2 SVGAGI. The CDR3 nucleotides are TGTGCCAGCATAAGGGCAGGGGGAGAGGAAGAGACCCAGTACTTC. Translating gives CASIRAGGEEETQYF.

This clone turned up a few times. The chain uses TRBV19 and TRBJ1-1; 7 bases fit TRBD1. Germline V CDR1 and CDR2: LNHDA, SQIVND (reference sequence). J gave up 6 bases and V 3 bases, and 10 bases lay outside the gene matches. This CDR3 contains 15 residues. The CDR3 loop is CASSITTGPGAEAFF. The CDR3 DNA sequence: TGTGCCAGTAGTATTACGACAGGGCCGGGGGCTGAAGCTTTCTTT.

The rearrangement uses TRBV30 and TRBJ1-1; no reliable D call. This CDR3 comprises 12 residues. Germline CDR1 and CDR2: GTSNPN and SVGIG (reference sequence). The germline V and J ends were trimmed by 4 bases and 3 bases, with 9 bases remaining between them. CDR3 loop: CAWNQDYTEAFF. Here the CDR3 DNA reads TGTGCCTGGAACCAGGACTACACTGAAGCTTTCTTT.

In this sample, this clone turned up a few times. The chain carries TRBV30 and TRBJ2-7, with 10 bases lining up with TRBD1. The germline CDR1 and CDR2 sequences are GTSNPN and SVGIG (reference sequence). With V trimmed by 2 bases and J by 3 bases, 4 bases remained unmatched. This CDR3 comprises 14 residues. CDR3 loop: CAWSIWDRGYEQYF. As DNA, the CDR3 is TGTGCCTGGAGTATATGGGACAGGGGCTACGAGCAGTACTTC.

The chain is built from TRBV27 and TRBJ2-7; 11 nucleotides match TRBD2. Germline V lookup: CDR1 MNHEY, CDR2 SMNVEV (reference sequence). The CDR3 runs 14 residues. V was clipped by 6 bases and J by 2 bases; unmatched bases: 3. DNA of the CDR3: TGTGCCAGCAGGCTAGCGGGAGGTACCTACGAGCAGTACTTC. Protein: CASRLAGGTYEQYF.

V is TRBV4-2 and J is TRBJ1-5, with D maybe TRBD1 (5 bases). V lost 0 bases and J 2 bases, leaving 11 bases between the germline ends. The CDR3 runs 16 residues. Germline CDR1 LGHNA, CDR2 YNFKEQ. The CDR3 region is CASSQEVGRGNQPQHF. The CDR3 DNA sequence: TGTGCCAGCAGCCAAGAAGTCGGCAGGGGCAATCAGCCCCAGCATTTT.

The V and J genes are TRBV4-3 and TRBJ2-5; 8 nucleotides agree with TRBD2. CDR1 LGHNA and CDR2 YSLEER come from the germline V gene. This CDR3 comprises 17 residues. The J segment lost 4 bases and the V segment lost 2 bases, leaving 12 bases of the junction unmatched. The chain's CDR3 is CASSQRGGYLAGETQYF. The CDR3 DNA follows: TGCGCCAGCAGCCAAAGGGGGGGATACCTAGCGGGAGAGACCCAGTACTTC.

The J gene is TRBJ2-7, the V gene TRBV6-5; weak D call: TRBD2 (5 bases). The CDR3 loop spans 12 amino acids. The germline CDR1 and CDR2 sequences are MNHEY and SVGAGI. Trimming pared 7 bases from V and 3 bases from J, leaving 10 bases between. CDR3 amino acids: CASTPGNYEQYF. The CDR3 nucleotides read TGTGCCAGCACCCCGGGGAACTACGAGCAGTACTTC.